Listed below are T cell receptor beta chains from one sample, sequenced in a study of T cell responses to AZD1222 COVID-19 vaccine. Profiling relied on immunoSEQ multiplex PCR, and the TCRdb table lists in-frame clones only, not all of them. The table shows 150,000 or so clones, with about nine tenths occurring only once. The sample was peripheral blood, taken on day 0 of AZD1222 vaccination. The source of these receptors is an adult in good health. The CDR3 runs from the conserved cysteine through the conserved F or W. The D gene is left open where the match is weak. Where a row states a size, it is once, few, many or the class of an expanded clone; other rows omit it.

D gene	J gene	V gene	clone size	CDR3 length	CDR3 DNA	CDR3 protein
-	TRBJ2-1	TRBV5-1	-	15	TGCGCCAGCAGCTTGGTTCCCGACTCCTACAATGAGCAGTTCTTC	CASSLVPDSYNEQFF
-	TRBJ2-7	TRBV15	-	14	TGTGCCACCAGCAGAGGGCAAACGCCAGGCGAGCAGTACTTC	CATSRGQTPGEQYF
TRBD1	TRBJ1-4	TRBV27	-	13	TGTGCCAGCAGTAACGAGGGACAGGAAAAACTGTTTTTT	CASSNEGQEKLFF
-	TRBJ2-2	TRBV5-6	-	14	TGTGCCAGCAGCTTGATAGGGGCCACCGGGGAGCTGTTTTTT	CASSLIGATGELFF
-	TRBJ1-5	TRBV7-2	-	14	TGTGCCAGCAGCTACTTCAGGGGCGGGCAGCCCCAGCATTTT	CASSYFRGGQPQHF
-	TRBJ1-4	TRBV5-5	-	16	TGTGCCAGCAGCTTGGGGACCGTGGCGGCTAATGAAAAACTGTTTTTT	CASSLGTVAANEKLFF
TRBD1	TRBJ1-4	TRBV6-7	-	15	TGTGCCAGCAGTTCCCGGGACAGGGGTTGGTGGGAACTGTTTTTT	CASSSRDRGWWELFF
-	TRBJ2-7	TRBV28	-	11	TGTGCCAGCCGGAGTGCAAGCGAGCAGTACTTC	CASRSASEQYF
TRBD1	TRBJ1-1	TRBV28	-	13	TGTGCCAGCAGCTGGGACAGGGGGACTGAAGCTTTCTTT	CASSWDRGTEAFF
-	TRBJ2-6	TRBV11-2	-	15	TGTGCCAGCAGCTTAGTCGATTCTGGGGCCAACGTCCTGACTTTC	CASSLVDSGANVLTF
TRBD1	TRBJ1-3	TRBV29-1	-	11	TGCAGCGGGGGACAGGGAAACACCATATATTTT	CSGGQGNTIYF
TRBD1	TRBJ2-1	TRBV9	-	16	TGTGCCAGCAGCGTAGGGGGGACAGCCGGGTTGAATGAGCAGTTCTTC	CASSVGGTAGLNEQFF
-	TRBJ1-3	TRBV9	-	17	TGTGCCAGCAGCGTAGCTACGCCGGCGAGCTCTGGAAACACCATATATTTT	CASSVATPASSGNTIYF
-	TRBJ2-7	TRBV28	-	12	TGTGCCAGCAGTTCCGGCCCGCACGAGCAGTACTTC	CASSSGPHEQYF
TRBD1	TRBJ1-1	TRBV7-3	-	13	TGTGCCAGCAGTACAGGGGCGAACACTGAAGCTTTCTTT	CASSTGANTEAFF
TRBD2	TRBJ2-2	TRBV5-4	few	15	TGTGCCAGCAGCTTGACACGGGGGGACACCGGGGAGCTGTTTTTT	CASSLTRGDTGELFF
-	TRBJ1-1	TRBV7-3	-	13	TGTGCCAGCAGCCGCGATTATAACACTGAAGCTTTCTTT	CASSRDYNTEAFF
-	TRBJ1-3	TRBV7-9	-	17	TGTGCCAGCAGCTTAGCGCGGGACTACATCTCTGGAAACACCATATATTTT	CASSLARDYISGNTIYF
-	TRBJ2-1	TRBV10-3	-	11	TGTGCCATGGGACTTTACAATGAGCAGTTCTTC	CAMGLYNEQFF
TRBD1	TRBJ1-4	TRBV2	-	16	TGTGCCAGCAGTTTCACGATCGGACAGGTTAATGAAAAACTGTTTTTT	CASSFTIGQVNEKLFF
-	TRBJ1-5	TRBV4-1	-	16	TGCGCCAGCAGCCATCCCACGGGGGGGCCCAATCAGCCCCAGCATTTT	CASSHPTGGPNQPQHF
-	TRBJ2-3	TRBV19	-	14	TGTGCCAGTAGTATAGTTAGCAGCACAGATACGCAGTATTTT	CASSIVSSTDTQYF
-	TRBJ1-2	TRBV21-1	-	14	TGTGCCAGCAGCACCCCTGGGCTGCTGTATGGCTACACCTTC	CASSTPGLLYGYTF
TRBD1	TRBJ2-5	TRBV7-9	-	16	TGTGCCAGCAGCTTAGGCCGTCTACAGGGGGAAGAGACCCAGTACTTC	CASSLGRLQGEETQYF
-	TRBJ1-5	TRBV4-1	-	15	TGCGCCAGCAGTCATCCGGGACGGAGCAATCAGCCCCAGCATTTT	CASSHPGRSNQPQHF
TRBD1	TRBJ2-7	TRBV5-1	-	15	TGCGCCAGCAGCGTCGGGACAGGGGAAACCTACGAGCAGTACTTC	CASSVGTGETYEQYF
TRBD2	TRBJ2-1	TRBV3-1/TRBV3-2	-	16	TGTGCCAGCAGCACAGGGACTAGCGGGCGTCACAATGAGCAGTTCTTC	CASSTGTSGRHNEQFF
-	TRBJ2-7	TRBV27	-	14	TGTGCCAGCGGGAGGACAGGATTGGCCTACGAGCAGTACTTC	CASGRTGLAYEQYF
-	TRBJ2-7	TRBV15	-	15	TGTGCCACCAGCAGAGATCCCCTGCAGTCCTACGAGCAGTACTTC	CATSRDPLQSYEQYF
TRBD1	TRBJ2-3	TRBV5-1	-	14	TGCGCCAGCAGCATTGGACAGGGGGCAGATACGCAGTATTTT	CASSIGQGADTQYF
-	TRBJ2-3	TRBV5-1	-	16	TGCGCCAGCAGCTGGGGAGCGGGTCCAGGAATGGATACGCAGTATTTT	CASSWGAGPGMDTQYF
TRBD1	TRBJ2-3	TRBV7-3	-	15	TGTGCCAGCAGCTTGAGGACAGGGAGCACAGATACGCAGTATTTT	CASSLRTGSTDTQYF
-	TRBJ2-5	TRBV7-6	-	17	TGTGCCAGCAGCCTCGGAAGCGAGAGCATTCCCCAAGAGACCCAGTACTTC	CASSLGSESIPQETQYF
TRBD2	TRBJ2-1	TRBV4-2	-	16	TGTGCCAGCAGCAAACCGAGCGGGAGCTCCTACAATGAGCAGTTCTTC	CASSKPSGSSYNEQFF
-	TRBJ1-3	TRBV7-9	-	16	TGTGCCAGCAGCTCCCGACGGGGAGACTCTGGAAACACCATATATTTT	CASSSRRGDSGNTIYF
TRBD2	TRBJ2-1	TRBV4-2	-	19	TGTGCCAGCAGCCAAGCTCTAACGACCGGGACTAGCGCCTACAATGAGCAGTTCTTC	CASSQALTTGTSAYNEQFF
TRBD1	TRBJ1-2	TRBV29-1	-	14	TGCAGCGTTGATAATTGGGGACAGGGACGCGGCTACACCTTC	CSVDNWGQGRGYTF
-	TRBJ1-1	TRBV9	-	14	TGTGCCAGCAGCGTAGCCCAGCTGAACACTGAAGCTTTCTTT	CASSVAQLNTEAFF
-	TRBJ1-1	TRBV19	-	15	TGTGCCAGTGAAACCCTCCATGGGCGGGGCACTGAAGCTTTCTTT	CASETLHGRGTEAFF